One TCR beta chain is described in this entry. Its antigen remains unidentified. From the RT-PCR reads, TCRdb called clonotypes with MiXCR, one entry per CDR3 protein. The data show around 790,000 distinct CDR3 sequences, approximately 21% seen once. The data derive from a study of response to subunit inactivated influenza vaccine. General observations from the study: It was the authors' suggestion that each seasonal influenza vaccination recruits few new T cells.

The length of the CDR3 is 15 residues. V was clipped by 0 bases and J by 10 bases; unmatched bases: 6. Germline CDR1 reads SGHRS; CDR2 reads YFSETQ. This TCR was recovered from a man in his fifties who received an inactivated influenza vaccine. The chain combines TRBV5-1 with TRBJ1-6, with 8 bases fitting TRBD1. Sequenced here: PBMCs from blood, sampled roughly 5 days after vaccination. This CDR3 is CASSLGGRGRSPLHF. CDR3 DNA sequence: TGCGCCAGCAGCTTGGGTGGCAGGGGGCGATCACCCCTCCACTTT.